What follows are 20 T cell receptor beta chains derived from one specimen sequenced in a study of T cell responses to AZD1222 COVID-19 vaccine. Sequencing was performed with immunoSEQ multiplex PCR; in TCRdb, only in-frame clones are kept and a portion is missing. The sample contains about 130,000 clones, approximately 88% of which appear only once. Material: peripheral blood, obtained on day 0 of AZD1222 vaccination. The receptors shown here come from an adult in good health.

The CDR3 loop is CAISITRDTTNEKLFF. In DNA, the CDR3 is TGTGCCATCAGCATCACAAGGGATACAACTAATGAAAAACTGTTTTTT. The rearrangement uses TRBV10-3 and TRBJ1-4; D remains ambiguous. Germline V CDR1 and CDR2: ENHRY, SYGVKD. This CDR3 comprises 16 residues. V was shortened by 6 bases and J by 0 bases, with 14 bases between the two germline ends.

This chain uses TRBV7-2 with TRBJ2-5; a weak D match, TRBD1 (6 bases). This CDR3 comprises 15 residues. Germline V gene lookup returns CDR1 SGHTA and CDR2 FQGNSA. Trimming took off 0 bases at V and 2 bases at J, with 10 bases between the two ends. CDR3 coding DNA: TGTGCCAGCAGCTTAGCCACAGGGTTGCAAGAGACCCAGTACTTC. Amino acid sequence: CASSLATGLQETQYF.

The gene calls are TRBV19 and TRBJ2-7; maybe TRBD2 (5 bases). This CDR3 has 14 amino acids. CDR1 is LNHDA and CDR2 is SQIVND in the germline V gene (reference sequence). V was clipped by 6 bases and J by 2 bases, with 14 bases between them. The CDR3, as DNA: TGTGCCAGTAGGCACCGGGATGCACCCTACGAGCAGTACTTC. This codes for CASRHRDAPYEQYF.

This chain links TRBV7-3 with TRBJ2-3, with D perhaps assigned TRBD1 or TRBD2 (6 bases each). V gave up 1 base and J gave up 1 base, with 12 bases separating them. Germline V gene sequence: CDR1 SGHTA, CDR2 FQGTGA. This CDR3 spans 16 amino acids. DNA of the CDR3: TGTGCCAGCAGCTTAATGGGGGGCAGCGGCACAGATACGCAGTATTTT. Protein sequence: CASSLMGGSGTDTQYF.

The gene calls are TRBV5-1 and TRBJ2-7, with 9 bases matching TRBD2. V was pared by 1 base and J by 5 bases, with 4 bases of the junction left unmatched. The germline CDR1 and CDR2 sequences are SGHRS and YFSETQ. CDR3 length: 14 amino acids. This CDR3 is CASSLQREEHEQYF. CDR3 DNA sequence: TGCGCCAGCAGCTTGCAGCGGGAGGAGCACGAGCAGTACTTC.

The chain combines TRBV10-3 with TRBJ2-5; D gene unclear. Germline values: CDR1 ENHRY, CDR2 SYGVKD. The CDR3 is 14 residues long. The germline V and J ends were trimmed by 3 bases and 5 bases, with 13 bases remaining between them. CDR3: CAISEPDGAETQYF. For the CDR3, the DNA is TGTGCCATCAGTGAACCCGACGGAGCCGAGACCCAGTACTTC.

The chain has TRBV4-3 and TRBJ2-7, with 13 bases that match TRBD2. Germline values: CDR1 LGHNA, CDR2 YSLEER. CDR3 length: 18 amino acids. After removal of 0 bases from V and 6 bases from J, the junction contained 11 bases not matched to a gene. CDR3 DNA sequence: TGCGCCAGCAGCCAAGATAGGACTAGCGGGAGTCCCTCTGCCGAGCAGTACTTC. Its translation is CASSQDRTSGSPSAEQYF.

The J gene is TRBJ1-1, the V gene TRBV10-3; 8 bases are shared with TRBD1. V was clipped by 4 bases and J by 8 bases; unmatched bases: 3. This CDR3 region has 12 residues. Germline assignment: CDR1 ENHRY and CDR2 SYGVKD. As DNA, the CDR3 is TGTGCCATCAGTGTAGGACAGGGCGAAGCTTTCTTT. This codes for CAISVGQGEAFF.

The chain couples TRBV5-1 to TRBJ1-6; 8 nucleotides match TRBD1. J was trimmed by 1 base and V by 0 bases; bases with no gene match: 3. Looked up from germline, CDR1 is SGHRS and CDR2 is YFSETQ. This CDR3 contains 17 residues. In DNA form, the CDR3 reads TGCGCCAGCAGCTTGGGCCAGGGGGCTTCCTATAATTCACCCCTCCACTTT. Translating it yields CASSLGQGASYNSPLHF.

The chain uses TRBV19 and TRBJ2-7; D is possibly TRBD1 (6 bases). The CDR3 covers 12 residues. Trimming stripped 6 bases from V and 5 bases from J, with 11 bases between. CDR1 is LNHDA and CDR2 is SQIVND in the germline V gene (reference sequence). CDR3 sequence (DNA): TGTGCCAGTAGCGACAGGCTCAACGAGCAGTACTTC. It yields the protein CASSDRLNEQYF.

This clone was seen more than once but under ten times. The chain has TRBV7-9 and TRBJ1-1; no clear D gene. There are 13 residues in the CDR3. V was clipped by 1 base and J by 7 bases, with 10 bases between them. Germline CDR1 is SEHNR and CDR2 is FQNEAQ (reference sequence). CDR3 in amino acids: CASSLGGDIEAFF. The CDR3 DNA sequence: TGTGCCAGCAGCTTAGGGGGTGATATTGAAGCTTTCTTT.

This clone has only a few counts. The chain is built from TRBV2 and TRBJ1-1; D unresolved. The germline CDR1 and CDR2 sequences are SNHLY and FYNNEI. V was trimmed by 3 bases and J by 4 bases, leaving 9 bases between them. CDR3 size: 13 residues. The CDR3 reads CASSEDGITEAFF. The CDR3 nucleotides read TGTGCCAGCAGTGAGGATGGTATCACTGAAGCTTTCTTT.

The chain couples TRBV7-2 to TRBJ1-2; D uncertain. The CDR3 totals 13 residues. Germline CDR1 SGHTA, CDR2 FQGNSA. With 5 bases removed from V and 4 bases from J, the gap between germline ends came to 11 bases. CDR3 nucleotides: TGTGCCAGCAGCCCTAGTTGGGGCTATGGCTACACCTTC. Its translation is CASSPSWGYGYTF.

This rearrangement joins TRBV19 to TRBJ2-7; a possible D gene is TRBD2 (5 bases). Germline assignment: CDR1 LNHDA and CDR2 SQIVND (reference sequence). The CDR3 has 12 amino acids. The ends were cut back, 9 bases at V and 6 bases at J, with 15 bases in the middle. CDR3 sequence: CASKSRTSEQYF. CDR3 DNA: TGTGCCAGCAAAAGCCGAACTAGCGAGCAGTACTTC.

This chain links TRBV7-9 with TRBJ2-4, with unresolved D. The germline V and J ends were trimmed by 1 base and 4 bases, with 8 bases remaining between them. From germline, CDR1 is SEHNR and CDR2 FQNEAQ (reference sequence). The CDR3 is 14 residues long. The CDR3 sequence is CASSLGPSKNIQYF. CDR3 bases: TGTGCCAGCAGCTTAGGTCCCAGTAAAAACATTCAGTACTTC.

This clone was counted a few times. The V and J genes are TRBV2 and TRBJ1-5, with a weak D call TRBD1 (5 bases). Deletions cut 7 bases from V and 0 bases from J, with 7 bases between. The CDR3 length is 13 residues. Germline V gene lookup returns CDR1 SNHLY and CDR2 FYNNEI. The CDR3 sequence: CASKTDSNQPQHF. CDR3 nucleotides: TGTGCCAGCAAGACAGATAGCAATCAGCCCCAGCATTTT.

The J gene is TRBJ2-3, the V gene TRBV6-4, with a tentative D call TRBD2 (6 bases). Trimming shortened V by 6 bases and J by 4 bases, and 14 bases separated the two germline ends. This CDR3 comprises 14 residues. CDR1 and CDR2 (germline): MRHNA, SNTAGT. The CDR3 spells CASSPPGDSDTQYF. In nucleotides, the CDR3 is TGTGCCAGCAGCCCCCCGGGGGACTCAGATACGCAGTATTTT.

J is TRBJ1-1 and V is TRBV30; D is perhaps TRBD1 (6 bases). Germline loops: CDR1 GTSNPN, CDR2 SVGIG (reference sequence). V lost 5 bases and J lost 0, with 19 bases in between. The CDR3 runs 16 residues. This CDR3 is CAWGRGHSLMNTEAFF. The CDR3 DNA follows: TGTGCCTGGGGACGGGGACACTCACTCATGAACACTGAAGCTTTCTTT.

The chain uses TRBV18 and TRBJ1-2; TRBD1 might be the D (5 bases). Per the germline V gene, CDR1 is KGHSH and CDR2 is LQKENI. The CDR3 covers 15 residues. V lost 2 bases to trimming and J lost 4 bases, with 14 bases between them. The CDR3 sequence: CASSPGQGAGYGYTF. CDR3 bases: TGTGCCAGCTCACCAGGGCAGGGTGCGGGCTATGGCTACACCTTC.

The chain uses TRBV5-1 and TRBJ1-1; D not resolved. The CDR3 runs to 14 residues. The V and J ends lost 4 bases and 1 base respectively, with 11 bases between them. Per the germline V gene, CDR1 is SGHRS and CDR2 is YFSETQ. The CDR3 is CASSGEAANTEAFF. CDR3 nucleotides: TGCGCCAGCAGCGGGGAGGCTGCGAACACTGAAGCTTTCTTT.